These T cell receptor beta chains were read from a single sample in a study of OX40 agonist ivuxolimab in advanced cancers. Assay used: immunoSEQ multiplex PCR; TCRdb lists only in-frame clones, some missing. Counted here are approximately 72,000 clones, roughly 88% occurring once; the ten biggest clones make up approximately 0.92%. Sequences were derived from CD4+ or CD8+ T cells sorted from blood, sampled in a trial of the OX40 agonist ivuxolimab. The source of these receptors is an adult with an advanced solid tumor such as melanoma, head and neck, liver or kidney cancer. CDR3s include the opening cysteine and the closing phenylalanine or tryptophan. Fields, in order: J gene, D gene, V gene, clone size, CDR3 length, CDR3 DNA, CDR3 protein. The D gene is left open where the match is weak. Clone size is given for some rows only: seen once, a few or many times, or a class if the clone is expanded.

>TRBJ2-1|TRBD2|TRBV28|-|22
TGTGCCAGCAGTCTCTCCCGGGGTCGTCGGGGAGGGCCCTCTAGGTCCTACAATGAGCAGTTCTTC
CASSLSRGRRGGPSRSYNEQFF
>TRBJ1-4|-|TRBV28|-|14
TGTGCCAGCTGGCCGGGACGGGGTAATGAAAAACTGTTTTTC
CASWPGRGNEKLFF
>TRBJ1-6|-|TRBV7-2|few|15
TGTGCCAGCAGCCTACAACCTCCGGGACCTTCACCCCTCCACTTT
CASSLQPPGPSPLHF
>TRBJ2-6|TRBD1|TRBV7-2|-|13
TGTGCCAGCAGCACCCGGCGGGACAGGCCGCACACTTTC
CASSTRRDRPHTF
>TRBJ1-2|-|TRBV28|-|12
TGTGCCAGCAGCGAAAACAACTATGGCTACACCTTC
CASSENNYGYTF
>TRBJ1-1|-|TRBV7-9|-|12
TGTGCCAGCAGCCCTCGGAACACTGAAGCTTTCTTT
CASSPRNTEAFF
>TRBJ2-5|-|TRBV29-1|-|11
TGCAGCGCGGGACTGGGAGAGACCCAGTACTTC
CSAGLGETQYF
>TRBJ2-3|-|TRBV4-3|few|15
TGCGCCAGCAGCCAAGATCCAGGGACAACAGATACGCAGTATTTT
CASSQDPGTTDTQYF
>TRBJ1-4|TRBD1|TRBV6-6|-|14
TGTGCCAGCAACCCAGACAGGGTTGTTGAAAAACTGTTTTTT
CASNPDRVVEKLFF
>TRBJ2-2|TRBD1|TRBV4-3|-|16
TGCGCCAGCAGCAAAACCAGGGGGCTCGACACCGGGGAGCTGTTTTTT
CASSKTRGLDTGELFF
>TRBJ1-1|-|TRBV5-6|-|15
TGTGCCAGCAGCTTGGGAAGGGTCAGGGTCACTGAAGCTTTCTTT
CASSLGRVRVTEAFF
>TRBJ2-5|-|TRBV7-2|once|11
TGTGCCAGCAGCTTCGGGGAGACCCAGTACTTC
CASSFGETQYF
>TRBJ2-3|TRBD2|TRBV7-3|-|17
TGTGCCAGCATTTCGCGGGAGCCCCCCGATTGGACAGATACGCAGTATTTT
CASISREPPDWTDTQYF
>TRBJ2-1|TRBD1|TRBV28|-|14
TGTGCCAGCAGATCGACAGGGTCATCCCGGGAGCAGTTCTTC
CASRSTGSSREQFF
>TRBJ1-1|TRBD1|TRBV6-1|-|13
TGTGCCGGGACAGGGAGGCTGAACACTGAAGCTTTCTTT
CAGTGRLNTEAFF
>TRBJ2-1|TRBD2|TRBV7-7|-|14
TGTGCCAGCAGCATGGGGCTAGCGGACAATGAGCAGTTCTTC
CASSMGLADNEQFF
>TRBJ1-5|-|TRBV10-3|-|14
TGTGCCATCAGTGAGTCGAGGGGCAATCAGCCCCAGCATTTT
CAISESRGNQPQHF
>TRBJ2-7|-|TRBV11-1|-|14
TGTGCCAGCAGCTTACAATGGGAGAGCTACGAGCAGTACTTC
CASSLQWESYEQYF
>TRBJ2-2|-|TRBV7-6|-|16
TGTGCCAGCAGCTTCGGTCCGGCAGGGAACACCGGGGAGCTGTTTTTT
CASSFGPAGNTGELFF
>TRBJ1-6|-|TRBV6-5|-|15
TGTGCCAGCAGTCGGAGCCGGGACTGGGGTTCACCCCTCCACTTT
CASSRSRDWGSPLHF
>TRBJ2-1|-|TRBV5-6|-|13
TGTGCCAGCAGCTTGGGACTCGGGACAACTCAGTTCTTC
CASSLGLGTTQFF
>TRBJ2-5|-|TRBV29-1|-|13
TGCAGCGTTGAGATTACAGGCCCCGAGACCCAGTACTTC
CSVEITGPETQYF
>TRBJ1-2|TRBD1|TRBV4-2|-|16
TGTGCCAGCAGCCAAGACCGGACAGGGACGAACTATGGCTACACCTTC
CASSQDRTGTNYGYTF